This T cell receptor beta chain was identified in a study of cytomegalovirus exposure and HLA in healthy donors. Study-wide context: The roughly 130 validation repertoires used the same platform as the roughly 670 first-cohort repertoires (as reported by a later analysis). General study results and limits: Across donors, most TCRs were seen rarely, yet some public ones were widespread. In vitro experiments confirmed that three CMV-associated chains were specific for CMV antigens.

Profiled with immunoSEQ multiplex PCR; TCRdb holds only in-frame clones, not every one. Of 130,000 to 150,000 clones listed, roughly 90% were seen once; the top ten hold roughly 4.8%. The germline V gene encodes CDR1 SGHAT and CDR2 FQDESV (reference sequence). V lost 4 bases and J 5 bases, leaving 15 bases between the germline ends. This CDR3 region has 15 residues. This clone was seen once. Its antigen is not identified. J is TRBJ2-1 and V is TRBV11-1; D is possibly TRBD2 (6 bases). The receptor was isolated from a man younger than 35 in good health and CMV-seropositive. The sample taken for sequencing was PBMCs. CDR3 nucleotides: TGTGCCAGCAGCTCAAGACTAGGACCGAACAATGAGCAGTTCTTC. Translated, it gives CASSSRLGPNNEQFF.